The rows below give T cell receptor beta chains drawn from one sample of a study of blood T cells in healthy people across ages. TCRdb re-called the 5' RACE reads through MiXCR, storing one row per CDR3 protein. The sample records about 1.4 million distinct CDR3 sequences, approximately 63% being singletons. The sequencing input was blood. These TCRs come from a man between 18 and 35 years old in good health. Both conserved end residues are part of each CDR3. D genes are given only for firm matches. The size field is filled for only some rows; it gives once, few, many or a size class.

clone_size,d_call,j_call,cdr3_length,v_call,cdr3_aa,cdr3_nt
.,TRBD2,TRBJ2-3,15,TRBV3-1,CASSHLLAGADTQYF,TGTGCCAGCAGCCACCTACTAGCGGGAGCCGATACGCAGTATTTT
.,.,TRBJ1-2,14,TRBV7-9,CASSLRQDNYGYTF,TGTGCCAGCAGCTTAAGACAGGACAACTATGGCTACACCTTC
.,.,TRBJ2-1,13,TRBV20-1,CSASPSETNEQFF,TGCAGTGCTAGTCCTAGCGAGACCAATGAGCAGTTCTTC
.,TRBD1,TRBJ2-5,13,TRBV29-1,CSGFTGGGETQYF,TGCAGCGGGTTTACAGGGGGCGGAGAGACCCAGTACTTC
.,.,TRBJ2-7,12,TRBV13,CASSILGGEQYF,TGTGCCAGCAGCATTCTCGGGGGCGAGCAGTACTTC
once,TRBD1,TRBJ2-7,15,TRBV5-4,CASSLGGDRARKQYF,TGTGCCAGCAGCTTGGGGGGGGACAGGGCGAGAAAGCAGTACTTC
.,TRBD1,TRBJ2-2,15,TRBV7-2,CASSFGDRDTGELFF,TGTGCCAGCAGCTTCGGGGACAGGGACACCGGGGAGCTGTTTTTT
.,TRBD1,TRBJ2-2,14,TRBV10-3,CAIGTGANTGELFF,TGTGCCATCGGGACAGGGGCGAACACCGGGGAGCTGTTTTTT
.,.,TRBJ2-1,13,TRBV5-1,CASSLAQGYEQFF,TGCGCCAGCAGCTTGGCCCAGGGGTATGAGCAGTTCTTC
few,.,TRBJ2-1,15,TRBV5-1,CASSLVAVSYNEQFF,TGCGCCAGCAGCTTGGTGGCGGTTTCCTACAATGAGCAGTTCTTC
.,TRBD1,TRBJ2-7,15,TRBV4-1,CASSQEPGQGNEQYF,TGCGCCAGCAGCCAAGAACCGGGACAGGGGAACGAGCAGTACTTC
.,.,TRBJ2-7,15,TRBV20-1,CSARDFKKTVYEQYF,TGCAGTGCTAGAGATTTTAAGAAGACAGTTTACGAGCAGTACTTC
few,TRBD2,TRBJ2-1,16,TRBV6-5,CASSYSWTSPYNEQFF,TGTGCCAGCAGTTACTCCTGGACTAGCCCCTACAATGAGCAGTTCTTC
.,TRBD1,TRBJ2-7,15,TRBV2,CASSDIGTGMDEQYF,TGTGCCAGCAGTGACATAGGGACAGGGATGGACGAGCAGTACTTC
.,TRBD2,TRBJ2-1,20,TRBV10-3,CAISPRPGQRTSGPYNEQFF,TGTGCCATCAGTCCGAGGCCGGGACAACGGACTAGCGGGCCCTACAATGAGCAGTTCTTC
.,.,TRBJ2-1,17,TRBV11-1,CASSLVGGIQVFDEQFF,TGTGCCAGCAGCTTAGTCGGGGGAATCCAAGTCTTCGATGAGCAGTTCTTC
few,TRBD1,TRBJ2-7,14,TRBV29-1,CSVVGQGAPYEQYF,TGCAGCGTGGTGGGACAGGGGGCCCCCTACGAGCAGTACTTC
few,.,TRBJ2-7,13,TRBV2,CASTVVGAYEQYF,TGTGCCAGCACCGTAGTGGGAGCCTACGAGCAGTACTTC
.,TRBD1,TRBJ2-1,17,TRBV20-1,CSARCEPGQGILDEQFF,TGCAGTGCTAGGTGTGAACCGGGACAGGGAATTTTGGATGAGCAGTTCTTC
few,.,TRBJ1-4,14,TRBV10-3,CAISETATNEKLFF,TGTGCCATCAGTGAAACAGCAACTAATGAAAAACTGTTTTTT
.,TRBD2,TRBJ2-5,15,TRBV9,CASSVEVAGSETQYF,TGTGCCAGCAGCGTAGAGGTAGCGGGCTCGGAGACCCAGTACTTC
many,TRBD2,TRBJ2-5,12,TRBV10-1,CASTLAGETQYF,TGCGCCAGCACACTAGCGGGAGAGACCCAGTACTTC
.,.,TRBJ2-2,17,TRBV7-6,CASSLEFQDTQSGELFF,TGTGCCAGCAGCTTAGAATTTCAGGACACTCAATCCGGGGAGCTGTTTTTT
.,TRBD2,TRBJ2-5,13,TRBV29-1,CSVEDSGGDEQYF,TGCAGCGTTGAAGATAGCGGGGGCGATGAGCAGTACTTC
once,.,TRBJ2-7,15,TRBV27,CASSPRPGDKYEQYF,TGTGCCAGCAGTCCAAGACCAGGGGATAAGTACGAGCAGTACTTC
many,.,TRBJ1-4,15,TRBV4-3,CASSQEIMGDEKLFF,TGCGCCAGCAGCCAAGAAATCATGGGGGATGAAAAACTGTTTTTT
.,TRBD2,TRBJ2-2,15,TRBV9,CATTTSSGGTGELFF,TGTGCTACCACCACCTCTAGCGGGGGAACCGGGGAGCTGTTTTTT
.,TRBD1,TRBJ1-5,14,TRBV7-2,CASTTGGLYQPQHF,TGTGCCAGCACAACAGGGGGTTTGTATCAGCCCCAGCATTTT
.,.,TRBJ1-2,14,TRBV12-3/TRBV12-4,CASSPYTGADGYTF,TGTGCCAGCAGTCCTTACACCGGGGCAGACGGCTACACCTTC
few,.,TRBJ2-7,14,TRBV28,CASSPTSGSNEQYF,TGTGCCAGCAGCCCGACCTCAGGGTCCAACGAGCAGTACTTC
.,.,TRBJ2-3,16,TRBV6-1,CASSGVAGVGTDTQYF,TGTGCCAGCAGTGGCGTGGCAGGGGTCGGCACAGATACGCAGTATTTT
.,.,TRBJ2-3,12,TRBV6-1,CASTSSVDTQYF,TGTGCCAGCACTTCGAGTGTGGATACGCAGTATTTT
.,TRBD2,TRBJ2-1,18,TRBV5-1,CASSSPKTGLATYNEQFF,TGCGCCAGCAGCTCACCAAAAACGGGACTAGCGACCTACAATGAGCAGTTCTTC
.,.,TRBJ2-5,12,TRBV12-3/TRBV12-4,CASTTLDNEQYF,TGTGCCAGCACCACTCTAGACAATGAGCAGTACTTC
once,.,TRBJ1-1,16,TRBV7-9,CASSLATHLFNTEAFF,TGTGCCAGCAGCTTAGCGACCCACTTATTCAACACTGAAGCTTTCTTT
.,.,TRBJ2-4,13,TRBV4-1,CASSQEHPWEQYF,TGCGCCAGCAGCCAAGAACACCCATGGGAGCAGTACTTC